These 15 T cell receptor beta chains came from one sample sequenced in a study of T cells expressing NK-cell markers. TCRdb re-analyzed the 5' RACE reads; it lists each CDR3 protein once, without DNA. The specimen's table records some 600,000 distinct CDR3 sequences. Sequencing was performed on blood T cells: a sorted CD56 or NKG2C T cell subset, CD4+ or CD8+ T cells, or bulk PBMC T cells (not recorded which). Receptors originate from a man younger than 35 in good health.

The gene calls are TRBV7-9 and TRBJ2-7. The CDR3 consists of 13 residues. Per germline, CDR1 SEHNR and CDR2 FQNEAQ (reference sequence). The CDR3 region is CASSPRSDYEQYF.

The chain joins TRBV20-1 to TRBJ2-1. The CDR3 spans 12 residues. From germline, CDR1 is DFQATT and CDR2 SNEGSKA (reference sequence). The CDR3 region is CSAPTVYNEQFF.

V gene TRBV5-1 combines with J gene TRBJ2-7; the TCRdb call, TRBD1, lacks DNA for checking. The CDR3 has 15 residues. Germline V gene data show CDR1 as SGHRS and CDR2 as YFSETQ. This CDR3 is CASSLGQGASYEQYF.

The V gene is TRBV28, the J gene TRBJ2-2; checking the TCRdb D call of TRBD1 is not possible without DNA. Germline CDR1 reads MDHEN; CDR2 reads SYDVKM. The CDR3 has 15 amino acids. This chain's CDR3 is CASSLNQGGTGELFF.

V is TRBV6-2 or TRBV6-3 and J is TRBJ2-3; the TCRdb call, TRBD2, lacks DNA for checking. This CDR3 region has 17 residues. CDR1 is MNHEY, CDR2 SVGEGT, per germline. This CDR3 is CASSYITSGRRSDTQYF.

The gene calls are TRBV29-1 and TRBJ2-1; TCRdb designates TRBD2, a call that cannot be tested without DNA. The CDR3 has 12 amino acids. Germline loops: CDR1 SQVTM, CDR2 ANQGSEA. The CDR3: CSSSGLNNEQFF.

This sequence joins TRBV29-1 and TRBJ2-3; TCRdb calls TRBD2, which cannot be checked without DNA. CDR1 SQVTM and CDR2 ANQGSEA come from the germline V gene. The CDR3 sequence is 12 residues long. This CDR3 is CSVEPGPQEVYF.

The chain uses TRBV2 and TRBJ2-5; without DNA, the TCRdb call of TRBD2 cannot be checked. The CDR3 consists of 15 residues. Germline assignment: CDR1 SNHLY and CDR2 FYNNEI. CDR3 protein: CASSERLAGVETQYF.

The genes are TRBV4-1 and TRBJ1-2; checking the TCRdb D call of TRBD1 is not possible without DNA. Germline values: CDR1 MGHRA, CDR2 YSYEKL. There are 14 residues in the CDR3. The CDR3: CASSQLQGDYGYTF.

V and J are TRBV5-6 and TRBJ2-3; the D call of TRBD1 rests on TCRdb alone, since no DNA is present to check it. Looked up from germline, CDR1 is SGHDT and CDR2 is YYEEEE. The CDR3 length is 13 residues. CDR3 loop: CASSSRAADTQYF. Full variable domain (outside the CDR3, taken from reference TRBV5-6 and TRBJ2-3): DAGVTQSPTHLIKTRGQQVTLRCSPKSGHDTVSWYQQALGQGPQFIFQYYEEEERQRGNFPDRFSGHQFPNYSSELNVNALLLGDSALYLCASSSRAADTQYFGPGTRLTVL.

The chain carries TRBV27 and TRBJ2-5. Germline values: CDR1 MNHEY, CDR2 SMNVEV (reference sequence). The CDR3 runs 12 residues. The CDR3 protein is CASSTLKGTQYF.

This chain connects TRBV11-3 to TRBJ2-1; TCRdb proposes TRBD2, but this gene call is untestable without DNA. CDR1 and CDR2 from the germline V gene are SGHNT and YENEEA. The CDR3 totals 17 residues. Here the CDR3 reads CASSLDHRLAGNNEQFF.

The V call is TRBV3-1, the J call TRBJ2-3; lacking DNA, the TRBD2 call made by TCRdb goes unchecked. Germline V lookup: CDR1 LGHDT, CDR2 YNNKEL (reference sequence). This CDR3 is built from 15 residues. CDR3 sequence reads: CASSQRAGGPDTQYF.

The V and J genes are TRBV11-2 and TRBJ2-1; TCRdb names TRBD2, which stays unverified in the absence of DNA. CDR1 and CDR2 (germline): SGHAT, FQNNGV. The CDR3 is 14 amino acids. CDR3 residues: CASTGLAGGPRPFF.

The V call is TRBV6-1, the J call TRBJ2-1; TCRdb's D call, TRBD1, is unchecked because there is no DNA. This CDR3 region has 15 residues. Germline CDR1 and CDR2: MNHNS and SASEGT. This CDR3 is CASRPLARSYNEQFF.